This T cell receptor (beta chain) emerged from a study of OX40 agonist ivuxolimab in advanced cancers. Method: immunoSEQ multiplex PCR; TCRdb's copy keeps in-frame clones and lacks some. The sample consists of about 73,000 clones, roughly 90% of them appearing once. Sampled blood was obtained at baseline, cycle 4 day 1, and cycle 7 day 1. This TCR was recovered from an adult with an advanced solid tumor such as melanoma, head and neck, liver or kidney cancer. Source: CD4+ or CD8+ T cells sorted from blood, taken in a trial of the OX40 agonist ivuxolimab.

In nucleotides, the CDR3 is TGTGCCAGCAGGGAACTAGCTCGATACGAGCAGTACTTC. It yields the protein CASRELARYEQYF. This rearrangement joins TRBV7-9 to TRBJ2-7; perhaps TRBD2 as D (6 bases). The V gene lost 6 bases and the J gene lost 4 bases, with 13 bases spanning the gap. Germline-derived CDR1 and CDR2 are SEHNR and FQNEAQ (reference sequence). The CDR3 extends over 13 amino acids. The entire variable domain, with the rest obtained from reference TRBV7-9 and TRBJ2-7, is as follows: DTGVSQNPRHKITKRGQNVTFRCDPISEHNRLYWYRQTLGQGPEFLTYFQNEAQLEKSRLLSDRFSAERPKGSFSTLEIQRTEQGDSAMYLCASRELARYEQYFGPGTRLTVT.